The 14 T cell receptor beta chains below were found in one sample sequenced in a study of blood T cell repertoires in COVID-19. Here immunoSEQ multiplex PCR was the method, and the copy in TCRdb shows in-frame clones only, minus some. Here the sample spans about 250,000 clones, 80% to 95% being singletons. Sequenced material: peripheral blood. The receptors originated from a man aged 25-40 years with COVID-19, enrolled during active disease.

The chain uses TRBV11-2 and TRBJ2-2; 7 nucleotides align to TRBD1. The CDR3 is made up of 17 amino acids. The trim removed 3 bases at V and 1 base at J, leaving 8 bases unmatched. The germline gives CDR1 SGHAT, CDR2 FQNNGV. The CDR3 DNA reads TGTGCCAGCAGCTTCCAACGAGGGGGCCTGAACACCGGGGAGCTGTTTTTT. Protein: CASSFQRGGLNTGELFF. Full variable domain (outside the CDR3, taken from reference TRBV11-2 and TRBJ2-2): EAGVAQSPRYKIIEKRQSVAFWCNPISGHATLYWYQQILGQGPKLLIQFQNNGVVDDSQLPKDRFSAERLKGVDSTLKIQPAKLEDSAVYLCASSFQRGGLNTGELFFGEGSRLTVL.

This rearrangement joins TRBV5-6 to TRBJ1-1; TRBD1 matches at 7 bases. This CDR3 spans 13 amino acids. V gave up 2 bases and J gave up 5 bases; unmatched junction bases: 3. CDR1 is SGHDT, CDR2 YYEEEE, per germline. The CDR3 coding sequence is TGTGCCAGCAGCTTAGAGGGGGCTACTGAAGCTTTCTTT. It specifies CASSLEGATEAFF.

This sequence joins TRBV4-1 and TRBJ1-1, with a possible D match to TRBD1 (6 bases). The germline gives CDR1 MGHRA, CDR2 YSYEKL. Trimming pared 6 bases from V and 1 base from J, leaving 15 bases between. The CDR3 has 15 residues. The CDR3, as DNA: TGCGCCAGCAGTCGTCTCAGGACAGCGAACACTGAAGCTTTCTTT. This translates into CASSRLRTANTEAFF.

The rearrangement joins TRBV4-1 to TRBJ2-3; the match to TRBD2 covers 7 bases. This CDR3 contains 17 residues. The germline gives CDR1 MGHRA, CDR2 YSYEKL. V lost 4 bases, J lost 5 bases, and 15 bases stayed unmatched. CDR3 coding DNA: TGCGCCAGCAGCCCTTACGGAGCGAGCGGGGTTCAAGATACGCAGTATTTT. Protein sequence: CASSPYGASGVQDTQYF.

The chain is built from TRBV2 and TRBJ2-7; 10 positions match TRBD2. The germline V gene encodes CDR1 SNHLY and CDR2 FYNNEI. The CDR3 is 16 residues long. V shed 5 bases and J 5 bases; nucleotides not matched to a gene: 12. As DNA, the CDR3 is TGTGCCAGCAGTTTCCTAGCGGGGGCGCCTATTGACGAGCAGTACTTC. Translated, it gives CASSFLAGAPIDEQYF.

This CDR3 is CASSKVRTGYNEQFF. The DNA of the CDR3 is TGTGCCAGCAGCAAAGTTAGAACAGGCTACAATGAGCAGTTCTTC. The V gene is TRBV21-1, the J gene TRBJ2-1; the D call in the table, TRBD1, was not verified against the DNA. TRBV21-1 is termed a pseudogene. The CDR3 loop spans 15 amino acids.

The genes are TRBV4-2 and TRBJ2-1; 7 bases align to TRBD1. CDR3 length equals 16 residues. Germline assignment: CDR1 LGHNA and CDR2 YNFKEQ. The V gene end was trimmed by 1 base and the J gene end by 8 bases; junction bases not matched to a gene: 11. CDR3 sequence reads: CASSQAYRTGVDEQFF. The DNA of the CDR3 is TGTGCCAGCAGCCAAGCTTACCGAACAGGGGTCGATGAGCAGTTCTTC.

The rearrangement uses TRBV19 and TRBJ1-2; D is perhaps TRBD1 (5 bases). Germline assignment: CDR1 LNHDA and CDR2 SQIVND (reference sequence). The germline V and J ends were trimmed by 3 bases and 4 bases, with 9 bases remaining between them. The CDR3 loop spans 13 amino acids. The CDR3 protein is CASSILGAYGYTF. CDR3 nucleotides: TGTGCCAGTAGTATCCTTGGGGCCTATGGCTACACCTTC. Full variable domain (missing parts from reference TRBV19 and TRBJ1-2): DGGITQSPKYLFRKEGQNVTLSCEQNLNHDAMYWYRQDPGQGLRLIYYSQIVNDFQKGDIAEGYSVSREKKESFPLTVTSAQKNPTAFYLCASSILGAYGYTFGSGTRLTVV.

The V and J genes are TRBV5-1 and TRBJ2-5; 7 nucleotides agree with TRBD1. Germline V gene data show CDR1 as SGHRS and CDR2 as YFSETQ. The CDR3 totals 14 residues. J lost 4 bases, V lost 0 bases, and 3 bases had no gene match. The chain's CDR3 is CASSLADRLETQYF. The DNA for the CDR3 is TGCGCCAGCAGCTTGGCGGACAGGTTAGAGACCCAGTACTTC.

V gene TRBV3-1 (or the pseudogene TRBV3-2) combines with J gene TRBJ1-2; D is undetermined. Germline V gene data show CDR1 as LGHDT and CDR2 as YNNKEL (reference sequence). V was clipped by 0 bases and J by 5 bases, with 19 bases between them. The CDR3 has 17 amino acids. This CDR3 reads CASSQDWAGPGSYGYTF. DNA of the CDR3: TGTGCCAGCAGCCAAGATTGGGCCGGCCCTGGATCGTATGGCTACACCTTC.

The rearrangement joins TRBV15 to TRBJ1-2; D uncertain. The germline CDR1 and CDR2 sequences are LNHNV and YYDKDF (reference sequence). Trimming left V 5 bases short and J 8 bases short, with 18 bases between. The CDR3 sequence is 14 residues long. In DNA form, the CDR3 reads TGTGCCACCAGCTATCGGTGGTCGGTGGAGGGCTACACCTTC. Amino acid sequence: CATSYRWSVEGYTF.

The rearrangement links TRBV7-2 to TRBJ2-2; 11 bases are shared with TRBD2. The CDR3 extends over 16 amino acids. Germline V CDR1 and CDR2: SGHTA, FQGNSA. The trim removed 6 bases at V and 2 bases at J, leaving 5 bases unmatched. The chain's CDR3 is CASRQTSGGNTGELFF. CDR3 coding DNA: TGTGCCAGCAGGCAAACTAGCGGGGGAAACACCGGGGAGCTGTTTTTT.

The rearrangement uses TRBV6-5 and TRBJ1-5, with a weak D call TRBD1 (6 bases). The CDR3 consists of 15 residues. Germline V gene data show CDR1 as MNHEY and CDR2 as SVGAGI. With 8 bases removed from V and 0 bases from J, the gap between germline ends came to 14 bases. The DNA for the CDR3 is TGTGCCAGCGGGCAGGGGATTAATAGCAATCAGCCCCAGCATTTT. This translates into CASGQGINSNQPQHF.

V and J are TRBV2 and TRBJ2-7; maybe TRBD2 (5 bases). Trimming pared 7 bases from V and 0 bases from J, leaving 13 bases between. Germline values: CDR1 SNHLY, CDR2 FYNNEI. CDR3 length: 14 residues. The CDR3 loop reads CASISGVLSYEQYF. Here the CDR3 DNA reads TGTGCCAGCATTTCCGGGGTCCTCTCCTACGAGCAGTACTTC.